A single T cell receptor beta chain is shown here with its context. Its target is unknown. This sample was included in a study of human CD8 memory T cell subsets. Sequencing libraries of TCR beta were made by UMI-labeled 5' RACE. TCRdb re-called the 5' RACE reads and shows each CDR3 protein once, DNA omitted. In all, the sample yields fewer than 7,500 distinct CDR3 sequences. Among CD8+ T cells, the stem-like memory population (TSTEM) was CCR7+ PD-1- TIGIT-. Total CD8+ T cells underwent enrichment via negative magnetic separation. Duplicate vials of some 150,000 sorted CD8+ T cells per subset supplied the RNA. Germline CDR1 is SGHAT and CDR2 is FQNNGV. The CDR3 contains 15 residues. The study's findings and limits: Precursor exhausted T cells and stem-like memory T cells were similarly highly diverse, while effector memory cells were not.

This chain links TRBV11-2 with TRBJ2-3; with no DNA, the TCRdb D assignment of TRBD2 cannot be verified. The material sequenced was CD8+ stem-like memory T cells (TSCM and TCM) sorted from PBMCs. Documented subset: stem-like memory CD8 T cells (TSTEM), CCR7+ PD-1- TIGIT-. This receptor was taken from a human donor in good health. The CDR3: CASSLAAGSTDTQYF.